This TCR beta chain originates from a study of blood T cell repertoires in COVID-19. This CDR3 is built from 17 residues. V lost 8 bases, J lost 0 bases, and 11 bases stayed unmatched. Germline V CDR1 and CDR2: SNHLY, FYNNEI. Generated by immunoSEQ multiplex PCR, the TCRdb table keeps only in-frame clones and is missing some. The profile shows 40,000 or so clones, roughly 85% of them singletons. Sequencing input: peripheral blood. This TCR came from a human donor in a cohort sampled during active COVID-19. The chain joins TRBV2 to TRBJ1-4; 8 positions agree with TRBD1. CDR3 coding DNA: TGTGCCAGCTCAACGTCCGGGACAGGCACAACTAATGAAAAACTGTTTTTT. Protein product: CASSTSGTGTTNEKLFF.